This entry features one T cell receptor beta chain sequence. What it binds is unknown. Terminally differentiated effector memory CD45RA+ cells were excluded from the naive CD8 cells, which were CD45RO-negative and positively selected for CCR7. Deep-level settings were used for running the assay. It was across several immunoSEQ plates that each subset's genomic DNA was evenly split. Sorted-subset replicate PCRs used about 180 ng DNA, about 30,000 T cell genomes. The assay was immunoSEQ multiplex PCR, and TCRdb's table has in-frame clones only and misses some. The repertoire includes over 750,000 clones, 96% of them detected once, and about 0.25% sits in the top ten. The CDR3 covers 14 residues. Looked up from germline, CDR1 is SEHNR and CDR2 is FQNEAQ (reference sequence). The V end lost 5 bases, the J end lost 0 bases, and 11 bases lay between the germline ends. The data stem from a study of shared clonotypes between healthy human individuals.

Whole-study findings and limits: Across subsets, estimated richness was generally greater for naive than for memory populations.

Sequencing was carried out using naive CD8+ T cells sorted from blood. The TCR was taken from a man aged 30 to 39 in good health. The chain has TRBV7-9 and TRBJ2-7; maybe TRBD1 (5 bases). Here the CDR3 reads CASSADSTSYEQYF. DNA of the CDR3: TGTGCCAGCAGCGCCGACAGTACCTCCTACGAGCAGTACTTC. Full variable domain (rest looked up from reference TRBV7-9 and TRBJ2-7): DTGVSQNPRHKITKRGQNVTFRCDPISEHNRLYWYRQTLGQGPEFLTYFQNEAQLEKSRLLSDRFSAERPKGSFSTLEIQRTEQGDSAMYLCASSADSTSYEQYFGPGTRLTVT.